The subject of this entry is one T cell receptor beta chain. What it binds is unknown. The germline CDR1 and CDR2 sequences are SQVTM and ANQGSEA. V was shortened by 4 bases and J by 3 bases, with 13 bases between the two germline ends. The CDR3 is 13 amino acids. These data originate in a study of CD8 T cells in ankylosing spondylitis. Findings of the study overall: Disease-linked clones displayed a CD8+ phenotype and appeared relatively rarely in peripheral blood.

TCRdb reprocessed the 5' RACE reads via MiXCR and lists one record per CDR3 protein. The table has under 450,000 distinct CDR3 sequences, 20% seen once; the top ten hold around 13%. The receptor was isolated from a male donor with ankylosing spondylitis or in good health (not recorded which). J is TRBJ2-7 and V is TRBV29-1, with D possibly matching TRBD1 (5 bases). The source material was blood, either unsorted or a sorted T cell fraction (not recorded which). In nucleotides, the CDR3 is TGCAGCGTTGGGACCCGCAGGGACTACGAGCAGTACTTC. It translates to CSVGTRRDYEQYF.